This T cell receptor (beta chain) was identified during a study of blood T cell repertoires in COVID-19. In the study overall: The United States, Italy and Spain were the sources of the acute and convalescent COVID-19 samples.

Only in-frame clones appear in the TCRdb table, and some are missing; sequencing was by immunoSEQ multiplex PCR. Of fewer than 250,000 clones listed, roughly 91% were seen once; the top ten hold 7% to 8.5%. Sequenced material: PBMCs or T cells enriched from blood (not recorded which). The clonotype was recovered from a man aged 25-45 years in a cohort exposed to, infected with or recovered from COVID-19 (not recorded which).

CDR3 nucleotide sequence: TGTGCCACCCAACGGGGTATAGGAGAGACCCAGTACTTC. Its protein product is CATQRGIGETQYF. The V call is TRBV19, the J call TRBJ2-5, with D perhaps matching TRBD2 (5 bases). Germline assignment: CDR1 LNHDA and CDR2 SQIVND (reference sequence). The CDR3 is made up of 13 amino acids. Trimming pared 10 bases from V and 4 bases from J, leaving 16 bases between.